The 9 T cell receptor beta chains below all came from one sample that was sequenced in a study of metastatic and nonmetastatic thyroid tumors (dated by TCRdb to the early 2020s). Before undergoing thyroid surgery, none of the patients had been given any kind of treatment. The library was built by means of PCR. These reads were obtained on an Illumina HiSeq 4000. Starting from the raw public reads, TCRdb applied fastp trimming at Q25, assembled clones with MiXCR and retained in-frame beta chains. The sample table lists 30,000 to 40,000 clones, roughly 26% of them with a count of one. Of the sample, 9.6% is held by the ten largest clones. Specimen: blood. The receptor set was obtained from a female donor with papillary thyroid cancer or a benign thyroid nodule (not recorded which). Some clones in this sample may be carry-over from other donors' samples.

This clone was found many times. The J gene is TRBJ1-1, the V gene TRBV19; D is perhaps TRBD1 (5 bases). V shed 4 bases and J shed 0 bases, with 6 bases lying between them. The CDR3 has 13 residues. Germline V gene data show CDR1 as LNHDA and CDR2 as SQIVND (reference sequence). The DNA of the CDR3 is TGTGCCAGTAGTAGGGGGATGAACACTGAAGCTTTCTTT. Residues: CASSRGMNTEAFF.

By sample fraction, this clone is medium-sized. V gene TRBV6-1 combines with J gene TRBJ1-6; TRBD1 agrees at 8 bases. CDR3 length equals 12 residues. Per the germline V gene, CDR1 is MNHNS and CDR2 is SASEGT. The CDR3 region has the DNA TGTGTAACCGGACAGGGTAATTCACCCCTCCACTTT. Protein: CVTGQGNSPLHF.

Many counts were recorded for this clone. It may be a read error: a sequence one base away is much more abundant. This rearrangement joins TRBV28 to TRBJ1-3; D possibly corresponds to TRBD1 (5 bases). CDR1 and CDR2 (germline): MDHEN, SYDVKM. Trimming stripped 9 bases from V and 11 bases from J, with 20 bases between. The CDR3 spans 13 residues. Here the CDR3 reads CASSGSRVLAIYF. DNA for the CDR3: TGTGCCAGTTCCGGATCCAGGGTTCTGGCCATATATTTT.

The sample holds many counts of this clone. The chain carries TRBV29-1 and TRBJ2-3; D possibly corresponds to TRBD2 (7 bases). CDR3 length: 15 amino acids. Germline V CDR1 and CDR2: SQVTM, ANQGSEA. Trimming removed 5 bases from V and 3 bases from J, with 18 bases in between. The CDR3 reads CSVTGGGISTDTQYF. The CDR3, as DNA: TGCAGCGTTACGGGGGGCGGGATATCAACAGATACGCAGTATTTT.

The chain is built from TRBV7-3 and TRBJ2-1; the D call may be TRBD1 or TRBD2 (6 bases each). The germline V gene has CDR1 SGHTA and CDR2 FQGTGA. The CDR3 length is 15 residues. The V and J ends lost 1 base and 7 bases respectively, with 14 bases between them. The CDR3 DNA reads TGTGCCAGCAGCTTAATGGGGGGCGACCAAAATGAGCAGTTCTTC. This encodes CASSLMGGDQNEQFF.

This clone was detected ten times or more. This chain links TRBV20-1 with TRBJ2-7, with D perhaps TRBD1 (6 bases). Germline V gene sequence: CDR1 DFQATT, CDR2 SNEGSKA (reference sequence). The CDR3 covers 15 residues. V dropped 2 bases and J dropped 0 bases, with 14 bases sitting between them. The CDR3 sequence: CSARYSGAYSYEQYF. CDR3 sequence (DNA): TGCAGTGCTAGATATTCAGGGGCCTACTCCTACGAGCAGTACTTC.

At least ten counts were recorded for this clone. The genes are TRBV9 and TRBJ2-2; no reliable D call. The CDR3 extends over 13 amino acids. Trimming took 0 bases from V and 6 from J, leaving 6 bases between them. The germline V gene has CDR1 SGDLS and CDR2 YYNGEE. The CDR3 DNA reads as TGTGCCAGCAGCGTAGATGCGGCCGGGGAGCTGTTTTTT. This codes for CASSVDAAGELFF.

V usage is TRBV15 and J usage is TRBJ2-7; D unclear. The germline V and J ends were trimmed by 3 bases and 3 bases, with 6 bases remaining between them. Germline V gene lookup returns CDR1 LNHNV and CDR2 YYDKDF (reference sequence). The CDR3 totals 12 residues. This chain's CDR3 is CATSREYYEQYF. CDR3 in DNA: TGTGCCACCAGCAGGGAATACTACGAGCAGTACTTC. The entire variable domain, with the rest obtained from reference TRBV15 and TRBJ2-7, is as follows: DAMVIQNPRYQVTQFGKPVTLSCSQTLNHNVMYWYQQKSSQAPKLLFHYYDKDFNNEADTPDNFQSRRPNTSFCFLDIRSPGLGDTAMYLCATSREYYEQYFGPGTRLTVT.

This chain uses TRBV10-1 with TRBJ2-3; perhaps TRBD2 as D (6 bases). CDR1 and CDR2 from the germline V gene are WNHNN and SYGVQD (reference sequence). The germline V and J ends were trimmed by 2 bases and 6 bases, with 12 bases remaining between them. This CDR3 spans 14 amino acids. CDR3 in DNA: TGCGCCAGCAGTGAGGCGGGATATAGGGATACGCAGTATTTT. Its protein product is CASSEAGYRDTQYF.